These 20 T cell receptor beta chains originate from one sample sequenced in a study of tumor-infiltrating lymphocytes in primary liver carcinoma. Co-extraction of both nucleic acids (RNA and DNA) used roughly 18-32 mg of unsorted bulk tissue. Starting from 400 to 500 ng of total RNA, TCR beta cDNA was produced with a primer in the constant region. A slightly modified ARM-PCR protocol with three nested multiplex PCR rounds produced these TCR beta libraries. TRBV1-TRBV30 forward primers paired with a C-beta reverse primer were used in the first two PCR rounds, which ran about 11 cycles each. Each CDR3 protein gets one entry after TCRdb re-called the multiplex PCR reads with MiXCR. Found here are roughly 120,000 distinct CDR3 sequences, around 62% of them singletons; the top ten hold roughly 9%. Sequencing input: liver tumor tissue from sampling region 1. Specified subset: tumor region T1, superior pole. The source of these receptors is a woman in her fifties or sixties with primary liver carcinoma and hepatitis B virus infection.

On this clonotype: A much bigger clone sits one base away, suggesting this may be a read error. The chain uses TRBV6-5 and TRBJ1-2; possibly TRBD1 for D (5 bases). In germline, CDR1 is MNHEY, CDR2 SVGAGI. V dropped 0 bases and J dropped 8 bases, with 16 bases sitting between them. This CDR3 contains 15 residues. The CDR3 loop reads CASSYSRAAVDGYTF. The CDR3, as DNA: TGTGCCAGCAGTTACTCCAGGGCCGCCGTGGACGGCTACACCTTC.

The chain couples TRBV10-3 to TRBJ2-1; a weak D match, TRBD1 (6 bases). Germline values: CDR1 ENHRY, CDR2 SYGVKD. Trimming took 7 bases from V and 7 from J, leaving 17 bases between them. The CDR3 covers 14 residues. Here the CDR3 reads CAITFPGDVNEQFF. The CDR3, as DNA: TGTGCCATCACCTTTCCAGGGGATGTGAATGAGCAGTTCTTC.

A note on this clonotype: Since a much larger clone is just one base distant, this may be a read error. The chain couples TRBV6-6 to TRBJ1-1; tentative D call: TRBD1 (6 bases). The CDR3 is made up of 14 amino acids. The germline CDR1 and CDR2 sequences are MNHNY and SVGAGI (reference sequence). In DNA, the CDR3 is TGTGACAGCACCCAGGGGTTTGTGAACACTGAAGCTTTCTTT. Translated: CDSTQGFVNTEAFF.

V usage is TRBV10-2 and J usage is TRBJ2-5, with 9 bases lining up with TRBD2. Germline assignment: CDR1 WSHSY and CDR2 SAAADI. The CDR3 consists of 16 residues. V gave up 2 bases and J gave up 6 bases; unmatched junction bases: 10. CDR3 protein: CASSEDQAGGRKTQYF. CDR3 nucleotide sequence: TGCGCCAGCAGTGAGGACCAGGCGGGAGGGCGAAAGACCCAGTACTTC.

The gene calls are TRBV2 and TRBJ2-2; D is uncertain. Germline assignment: CDR1 SNHLY and CDR2 FYNNEI. This CDR3 is built from 13 residues. Trimming left V 5 bases short and J 4 bases short, with 8 bases between. The CDR3 here is CASSLSGTGELFF. The CDR3 DNA sequence: TGTGCCAGCAGTTTATCGGGCACCGGGGAGCTGTTTTTT.

This clonotype was recorded once. Sequence at one end of the junction differs from germline and may be a read error. This chain uses TRBV11-2 with TRBJ2-1, with a tentative D call TRBD2 (5 bases). The germline gives CDR1 SGHAT, CDR2 FQNNGV. This CDR3 has 14 residues. The CDR3 is CTSSLGLAFNEQFF. The CDR3 region has the DNA TGTACCAGCAGCTTAGGGCTAGCCTTCAATGAGCAGTTTTTC.

As to this clonotype: A much larger clone lies a single base off, so this may be a read error. The rearrangement links TRBV5-1 to TRBJ1-6; no reliable D call. The CDR3 contains 14 residues. In germline, CDR1 is SGHRS, CDR2 YFSETQ. The CDR3 spells CASCEGGSHSPLQF. The CDR3 DNA is TGCGCCAGCTGTGAAGGAGGTTCGCATTCACCCCTCCAATTT.

Notes on this clonotype: Its ends do not fully match the called genes, so a read error is possible. The V gene is TRBV11-2, the J gene TRBJ2-2; 10 bases are shared with TRBD2. The germline CDR1 and CDR2 sequences are SGHAT and FQNNGV. The CDR3 is 18 residues long. The CDR3 coding sequence is TGTACCAGCAGCCCCGGAAGGGGACTAGCGAGAAACACCGGGGAGCTGTTTTTT. Its translation: CTSSPGRGLARNTGELFF.

This clonotype was detected many times. V is TRBV6-5 and J is TRBJ2-7; D not certain. The CDR3 contains 13 residues. V lost 4 bases and J lost 1, with 8 bases in between. From germline, CDR1 is MNHEY and CDR2 SVGAGI. The CDR3 sequence is CASSFRRSYEQYF. As DNA, the CDR3 is TGTGCCAGCAGTTTCAGACGGTCCTACGAGCAGTACTTC.

This clonotype was counted many times. The V and J genes are TRBV6-5 and TRBJ1-2; no clear D gene. The CDR3 loop spans 12 amino acids. Deletions cut 6 bases from V and 7 bases from J, with 12 bases between. Germline values: CDR1 MNHEY, CDR2 SVGAGI. CDR3 residues: CASSHARGGYTF. As DNA, the CDR3 is TGTGCCAGCAGCCACGCTCGCGGTGGCTACACCTTC.

As regards this clonotype: A single base separates this from a much larger clone, so it may be a read error. The chain combines TRBV6-6 with TRBJ1-5; a possible D gene is TRBD1 (5 bases). The CDR3 contains 17 residues. Trimming shortened V by 7 bases and J by 4 bases, and 23 bases separated the two germline ends. Germline CDR1 and CDR2: MNHNY and SVGAGI (reference sequence). The CDR3 region is CASIWGLSVWGNQPQHF. The CDR3 coding sequence is TGTGCCAGCATATGGGGGTTGAGTGTGTGGGGTAATCAGCCCCAGCATTTT.

About this clonotype itself: One end of the junction is discordant with germline, which a read error may explain. The chain carries TRBV18 and TRBJ2-2; 9 bases agree with TRBD2. The germline CDR1 and CDR2 sequences are KGHSH and LQKENI. The CDR3 has 16 residues. The CDR3 reads CASSAPSGANTGELFF. The CDR3 bases are TGCGCCAGCTCAGCACCTAGCGGGGCGAACACCGGGGAGCTGTTTTTT.

The count of this clonotype is one. An end of the junction does not agree with germline; a read error may underlie this. V gene TRBV11-2 combines with J gene TRBJ2-3; 9 bases line up with TRBD1. The CDR3 totals 17 residues. Germline CDR1 and CDR2: SGHAT and FQNNGV. This CDR3 reads CASSLEVRTGVTYRQYF. Here the CDR3 DNA reads TGTGCCAGTAGCTTAGAGGTTCGGACAGGGGTCACATATAGGCAGTATTTT. Full variable domain (missing parts from reference TRBV11-2 and TRBJ2-3): EAGVAQSPRYKIIEKRQSVAFWCNPISGHATLYWYQQILGQGPKLLIQFQNNGVVDDSQLPKDRFSAERLKGVDSTLKIQPAKLEDSAVYLCASSLEVRTGVTYRQYFGPGTRLTVL.

The CDR3 here is CANKEWRGQETQYF. DNA of the CDR3: TGTGCCAACAAGGAGTGGAGGGGCCAAGAGACCCAGTACTTC. The chain recombines TRBV6-5 with TRBJ2-5; perhaps TRBD2 as D (6 bases). The CDR3 is 14 amino acids. Trimming took off 10 bases at V and 1 base at J, with 16 bases between the two ends. CDR1 MNHEY and CDR2 SVGAGI come from the germline V gene.

The chain employs TRBV11-2 and TRBJ2-7, with D maybe TRBD2 (6 bases). In germline, CDR1 is SGHAT, CDR2 FQNNGV. The CDR3 loop spans 13 amino acids. The DNA for the CDR3 is TGTGTCAGTAGCTTAACTAGCCGGAGCGAGCAGTACTTC. Its protein product is CVSSLTSRSEQYF.

The chain employs TRBV12-3 or TRBV12-4 and TRBJ2-5; TRBD2 is a possible D gene (6 bases). The CDR3 loop spans 14 amino acids. Trimming took 6 bases from V and 9 from J, leaving 20 bases between them. The CDR3 region is CASSPGTVWEAQYF. In DNA, the CDR3 is TGTGCCAGCAGCCCCGGGACCGTGTGGGAGGCCCAGTACTTC.

Points on this clonotype: At one of its ends the junction is not consistent with the germline gene, which may arise from a read error. The rearrangement links TRBV5-1 to TRBJ2-3; 7 bases agree with TRBD1. The CDR3 sequence is 15 residues long. Per the germline V gene, CDR1 is SGHRS and CDR2 is YFSETQ. For the CDR3, the DNA is TGCGCCAGCAGCCTGACAGGGCCGAGCAAAGATACACAGTATTTT. Amino acid sequence: CASSLTGPSKDTQYF.

About this clonotype: At one of its ends the junction is not consistent with the germline gene, which may arise from a read error. This chain connects TRBV28 to TRBJ2-3; either TRBD1 or TRBD2 may fit D (5 bases each). Germline loops: CDR1 MDHEN, CDR2 SYDVKM. The CDR3 length is 13 residues. CDR3 sequence (DNA): TGTGCCAGCAGTCGGGACGGCACAGATACGCGGTATTTT. Its protein is CASSRDGTDTRYF. The variable domain in full, with the rest retrieved from reference TRBV28 and TRBJ2-3, is DVKVTQSSRYLVKRTGEKVFLECVQDMDHENMFWYRQDPGLGLRLIYFSYDVKMKEKGDIPEGYSVSREKKERFSLILESASTNQTSMYLCASSRDGTDTRYFGPGTRLTVL.

This clonotype has ten or more counts. This chain links TRBV12-5 with TRBJ2-1; unclear D gene. The length of the CDR3 is 10 residues. Trimming cost V 2 bases and J 9 bases, with 2 bases left between them. Germline values: CDR1 LGHNT, CDR2 FRNRAP. As DNA, the CDR3 is TGTGCTAGTGGTTTGTCTGAGCAGTTCTTC. It encodes CASGLSEQFF.

As concerns this clonotype: A read error may account for a junction end that differs from germline. The chain is built from TRBV5-1 and TRBJ2-1; 8 positions agree with TRBD1. The CDR3 runs to 14 residues. Germline loops: CDR1 SGHRS, CDR2 YFSETQ. The CDR3, as DNA: TGCGCCAGCAGCTACGGACAGGGTGGTAATGGGCAGTTCTTC. This gives the protein CASSYGQGGNGQFF.